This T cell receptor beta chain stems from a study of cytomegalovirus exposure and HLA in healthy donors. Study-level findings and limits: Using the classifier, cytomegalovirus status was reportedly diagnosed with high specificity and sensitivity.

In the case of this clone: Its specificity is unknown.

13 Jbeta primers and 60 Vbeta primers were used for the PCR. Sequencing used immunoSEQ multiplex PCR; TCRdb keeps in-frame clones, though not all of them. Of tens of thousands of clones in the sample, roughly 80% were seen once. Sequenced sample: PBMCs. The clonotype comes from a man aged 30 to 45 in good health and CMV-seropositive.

The CDR3 sequence is CASSERRGAVQPQHF. DNA for the CDR3: TGTGCCAGCAGTGAACGTAGGGGCGCGGTTCAGCCCCAGCATTTT. The J gene is TRBJ1-5, the V gene TRBV6-1; possible D gene TRBD1, 5 bases. Deletions cut 2 bases from V and 6 bases from J, with 14 bases between. There are 15 residues in the CDR3. Germline CDR1 MNHNS, CDR2 SASEGT.